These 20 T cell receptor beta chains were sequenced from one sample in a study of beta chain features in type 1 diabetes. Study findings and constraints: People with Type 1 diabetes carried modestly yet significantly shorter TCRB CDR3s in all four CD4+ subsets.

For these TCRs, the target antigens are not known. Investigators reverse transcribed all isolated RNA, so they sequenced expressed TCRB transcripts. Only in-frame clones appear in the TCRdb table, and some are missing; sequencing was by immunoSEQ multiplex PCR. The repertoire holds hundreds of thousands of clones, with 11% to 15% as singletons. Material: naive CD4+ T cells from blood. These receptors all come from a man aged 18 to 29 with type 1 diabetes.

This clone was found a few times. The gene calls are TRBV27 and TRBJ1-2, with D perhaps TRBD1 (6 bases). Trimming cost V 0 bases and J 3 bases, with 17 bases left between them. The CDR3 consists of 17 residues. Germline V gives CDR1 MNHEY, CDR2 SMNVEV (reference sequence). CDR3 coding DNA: TGTGCCAGCAGTTTATCTTCCGTTGACAGGTCTCACTATGGCTACACCTTC. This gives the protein CASSLSSVDRSHYGYTF.

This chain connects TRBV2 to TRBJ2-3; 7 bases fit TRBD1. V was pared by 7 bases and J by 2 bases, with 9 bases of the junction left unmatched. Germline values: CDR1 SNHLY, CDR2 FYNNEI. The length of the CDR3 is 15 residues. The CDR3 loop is CASIDRVPNTDTQYF. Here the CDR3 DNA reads TGTGCCAGCATTGACAGGGTACCAAACACAGATACGCAGTATTTT. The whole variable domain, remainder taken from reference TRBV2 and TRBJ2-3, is EPEVTQTPSHQVTQMGQEVILRCVPISNHLYFYWYRQILGQKVEFLVSFYNNEISEKSEIFDDQFSVERPDGSNFTLKIRSTKLEDSAMYFCASIDRVPNTDTQYFGPGTRLTVL.

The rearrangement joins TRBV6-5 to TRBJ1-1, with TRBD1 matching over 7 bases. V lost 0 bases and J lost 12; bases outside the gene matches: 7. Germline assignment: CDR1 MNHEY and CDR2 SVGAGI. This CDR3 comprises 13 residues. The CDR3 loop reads CASSYSGNRGTFF. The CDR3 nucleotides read TGTGCCAGCAGTTACTCTGGGAACAGGGGAACTTTCTTT.

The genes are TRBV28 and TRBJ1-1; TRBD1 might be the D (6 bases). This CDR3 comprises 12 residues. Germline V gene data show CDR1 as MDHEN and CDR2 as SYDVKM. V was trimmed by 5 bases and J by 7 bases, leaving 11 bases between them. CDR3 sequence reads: CASSRIRGEAFF. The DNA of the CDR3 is TGTGCCAGCAGTCGGATCAGGGGTGAAGCTTTCTTT. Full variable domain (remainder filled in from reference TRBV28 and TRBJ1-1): DVKVTQSSRYLVKRTGEKVFLECVQDMDHENMFWYRQDPGLGLRLIYFSYDVKMKEKGDIPEGYSVSREKKERFSLILESASTNQTSMYLCASSRIRGEAFFGQGTRLTVV.

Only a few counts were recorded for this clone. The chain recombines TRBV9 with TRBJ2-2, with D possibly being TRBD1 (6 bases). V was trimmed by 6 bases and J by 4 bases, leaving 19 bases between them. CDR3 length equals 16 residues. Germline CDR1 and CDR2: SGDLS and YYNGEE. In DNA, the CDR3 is TGTGCCAGCACCGCGAATACAGGGATAGCCACCGGGGAGCTGTTTTTT. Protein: CASTANTGIATGELFF. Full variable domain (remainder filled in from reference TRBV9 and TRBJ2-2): DSGVTQTPKHLITATGQRVTLRCSPRSGDLSVYWYQQSLDQGLQFLIQYYNGEERAKGNILERFSAQQFPDLHSELNLSSLELGDSALYFCASTANTGIATGELFFGEGSRLTVL.

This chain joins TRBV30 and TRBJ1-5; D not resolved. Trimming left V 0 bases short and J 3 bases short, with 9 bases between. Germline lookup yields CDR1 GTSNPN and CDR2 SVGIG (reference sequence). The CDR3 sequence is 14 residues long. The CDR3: CAWSVRGINQPQHF. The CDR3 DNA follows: TGTGCCTGGAGTGTACGAGGGATCAATCAGCCCCAGCATTTT.

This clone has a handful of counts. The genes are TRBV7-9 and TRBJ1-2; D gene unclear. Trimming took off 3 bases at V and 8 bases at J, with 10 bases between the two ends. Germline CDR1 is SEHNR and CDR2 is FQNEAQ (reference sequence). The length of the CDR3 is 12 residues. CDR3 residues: CASSFPVGGYTF. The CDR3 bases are TGTGCCAGCAGCTTCCCGGTGGGCGGCTACACCTTC.

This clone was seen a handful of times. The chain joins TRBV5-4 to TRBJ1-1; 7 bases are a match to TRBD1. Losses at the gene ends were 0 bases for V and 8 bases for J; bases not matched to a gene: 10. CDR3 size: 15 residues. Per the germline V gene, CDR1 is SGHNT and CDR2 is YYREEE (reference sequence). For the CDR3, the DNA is TGTGCCAGCAGCTTGGCTGCAGGGGGTGGTCTGGAAGCTTTCTTT. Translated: CASSLAAGGGLEAFF.

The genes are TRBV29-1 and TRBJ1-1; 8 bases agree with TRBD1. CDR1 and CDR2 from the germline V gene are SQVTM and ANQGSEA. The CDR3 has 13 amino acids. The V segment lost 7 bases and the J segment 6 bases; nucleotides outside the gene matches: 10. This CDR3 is CSARNRGIAEAFF. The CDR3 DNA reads TGCAGCGCCCGCAACAGGGGGATCGCTGAAGCTTTCTTT.

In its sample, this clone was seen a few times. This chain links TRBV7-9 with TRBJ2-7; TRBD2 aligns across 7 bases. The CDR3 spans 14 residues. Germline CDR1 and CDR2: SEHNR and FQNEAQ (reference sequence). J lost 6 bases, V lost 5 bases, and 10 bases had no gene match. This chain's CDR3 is CASSLVAGVGEQYF. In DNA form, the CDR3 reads TGTGCCAGCAGCCTGGTTGCGGGGGTTGGCGAGCAGTACTTC.

CDR3 coding DNA: TGTGCCACCAGCAGAGAGGGGGGTCCCCTTATTGCCAAAAACATTCAGTACTTC. Translating it yields CATSREGGPLIAKNIQYF. The rearrangement uses TRBV15 and TRBJ2-4, with a possible D match to TRBD2 (6 bases). The ends were cut back, 0 bases at V and 1 base at J, with 16 bases in the middle. The CDR3 is 18 residues long. Germline CDR1 and CDR2: LNHNV and YYDKDF (reference sequence).

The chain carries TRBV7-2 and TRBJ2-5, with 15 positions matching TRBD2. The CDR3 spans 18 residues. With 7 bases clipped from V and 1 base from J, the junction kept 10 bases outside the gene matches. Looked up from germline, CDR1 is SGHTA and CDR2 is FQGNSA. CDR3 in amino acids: CASTYGLAGGIGQETQYF. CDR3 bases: TGTGCCAGCACCTACGGACTAGCGGGGGGGATAGGCCAAGAGACCCAGTACTTC.

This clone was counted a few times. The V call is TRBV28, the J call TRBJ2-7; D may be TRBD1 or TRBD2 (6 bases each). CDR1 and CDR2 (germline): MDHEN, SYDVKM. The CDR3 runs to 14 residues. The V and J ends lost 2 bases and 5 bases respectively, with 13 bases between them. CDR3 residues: CASSLPQGRNEQYF. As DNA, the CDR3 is TGTGCCAGCAGTTTACCCCAGGGGAGGAACGAGCAGTACTTC.

Written as DNA, the CDR3 is TGTGCCAGCAGCTTAGCGGGGGACAGCAGCACAGATACGCAGTATTTT. Protein: CASSLAGDSSTDTQYF. The chain links TRBV7-2 to TRBJ2-3; TRBD1 aligns across 7 bases. V shed 0 bases and J 0 bases; nucleotides not matched to a gene: 3. The CDR3 is made up of 16 amino acids. Germline V lookup: CDR1 SGHTA, CDR2 FQGNSA.

The CDR3 region has the DNA TGCGCCAGCAGCTTGGATGATAGGGCGATTCATTTCTTT. The encoded protein is CASSLDDRAIHFF. The rearrangement links TRBV5-1 to TRBJ1-1; D is unresolved. Germline V gives CDR1 SGHRS, CDR2 YFSETQ. The CDR3 covers 13 residues. The ends were cut back, 0 bases at V and 13 bases at J, with 16 bases in the middle.

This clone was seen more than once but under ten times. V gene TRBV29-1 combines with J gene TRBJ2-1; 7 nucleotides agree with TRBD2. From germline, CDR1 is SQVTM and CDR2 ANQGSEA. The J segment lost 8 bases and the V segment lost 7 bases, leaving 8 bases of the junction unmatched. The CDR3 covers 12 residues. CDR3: CSGRGLSDEQFF. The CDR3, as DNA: TGCAGCGGGAGGGGACTAAGTGATGAGCAGTTCTTC.

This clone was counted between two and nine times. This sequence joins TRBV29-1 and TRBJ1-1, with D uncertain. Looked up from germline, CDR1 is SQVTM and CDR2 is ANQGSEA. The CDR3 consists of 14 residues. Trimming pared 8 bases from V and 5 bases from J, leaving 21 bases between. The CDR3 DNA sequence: TGCAGCTCCAGACGGACCGCCGGGGATACTGAAGCTTTCTTT. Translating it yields CSSRRTAGDTEAFF.

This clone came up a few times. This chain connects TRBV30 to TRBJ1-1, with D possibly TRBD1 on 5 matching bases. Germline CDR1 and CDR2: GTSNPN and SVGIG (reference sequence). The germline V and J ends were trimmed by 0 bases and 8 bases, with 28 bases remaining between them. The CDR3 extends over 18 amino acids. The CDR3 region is CAWSVRNWLRKGDGEAFF. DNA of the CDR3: TGTGCCTGGAGTGTACGGAATTGGTTGAGAAAAGGGGACGGCGAAGCTTTCTTT.

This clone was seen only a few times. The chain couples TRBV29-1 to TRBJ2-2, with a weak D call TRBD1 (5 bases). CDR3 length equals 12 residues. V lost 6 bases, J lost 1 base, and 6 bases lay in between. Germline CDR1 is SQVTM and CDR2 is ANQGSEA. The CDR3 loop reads CSVGQNTGELFF. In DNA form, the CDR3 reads TGCAGCGTCGGACAGAACACCGGGGAGCTGTTTTTT.

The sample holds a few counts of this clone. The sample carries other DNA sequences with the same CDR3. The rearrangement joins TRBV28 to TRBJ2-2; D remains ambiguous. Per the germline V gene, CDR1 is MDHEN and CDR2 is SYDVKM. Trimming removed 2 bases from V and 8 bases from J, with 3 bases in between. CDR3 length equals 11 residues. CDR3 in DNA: TGTGCCAGCAGTTTAAGTGGGGAGCTGTTTTTT. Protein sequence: CASSLSGELFF.